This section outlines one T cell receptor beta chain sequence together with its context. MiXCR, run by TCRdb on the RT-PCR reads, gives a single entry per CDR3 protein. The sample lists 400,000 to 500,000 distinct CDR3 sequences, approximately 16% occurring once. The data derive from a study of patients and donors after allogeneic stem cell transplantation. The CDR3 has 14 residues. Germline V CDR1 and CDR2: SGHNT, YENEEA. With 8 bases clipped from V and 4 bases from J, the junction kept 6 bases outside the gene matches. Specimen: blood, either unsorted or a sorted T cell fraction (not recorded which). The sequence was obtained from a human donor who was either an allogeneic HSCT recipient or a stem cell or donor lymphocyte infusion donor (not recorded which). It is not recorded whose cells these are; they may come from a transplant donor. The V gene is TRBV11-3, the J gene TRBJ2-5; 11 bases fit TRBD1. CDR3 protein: CASGQGAAGETQYF. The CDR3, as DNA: TGTGCCAGCGGACAGGGGGCCGCCGGAGAGACCCAGTACTTC.